The sequence of this TCR beta chain was determined in a study of cytomegalovirus exposure and HLA in healthy donors. In the study overall: One earlier analysis, a look at 150 million to 200 million T cells, found about 100 million unique TCR beta sequences. Study conclusions and caveats: In vitro assays verified that three CMV-associated chains recognized CMV antigens specifically. An analysis that was carried out later associated fewer than 20,000 TCR beta sequences with HLA alleles at 0.05 false discovery rate.

The study ran its PCR with 60 Vbeta and 13 Jbeta primers. Data came from immunoSEQ multiplex PCR; TCRdb stores just in-frame clones and leaves some out. The table lists some 120,000 clones, roughly 83% of them singletons, with around 4.4% in the top ten. CDR1 and CDR2 from the germline V gene are SGHAT and FQNNGV. The CDR3 spans 15 residues. V lost 1 base, J lost 5 bases, and 11 bases lay in between. A word on this clone: Its antigen is unknown.

The sequence derives from a man aged 25-45 years in good health and CMV-seropositive. This chain connects TRBV11-2 to TRBJ1-4; D ambiguous. Sequencing used PBMCs. CDR3 nucleotides: TGTGCCAGCAGCTTAGCTCGGCAGGCAAATGAAAAACTGTTTTTT. Translating gives CASSLARQANEKLFF.